These T cell receptor beta chains were read from a single sample in a study of cytomegalovirus exposure and HLA in healthy donors. Only in-frame clones appear in the TCRdb table, and some are missing; sequencing was by immunoSEQ multiplex PCR. The data contain under 200,000 clones, about three quarters of them singletons. Specimen: PBMCs. The receptors stem from a woman in her thirties or forties in good health and CMV-seropositive. CDR3s include the opening cysteine and the closing phenylalanine or tryptophan.

v_gene	j_gene	CDR3aa
TRBV7-2	TRBJ2-2	CASSFRTSGGSELFF
TRBV30	TRBJ2-7	CAWSRDFGYEQYF
TRBV2	TRBJ2-2	CASTGTALSGELFF
TRBV5-6	TRBJ1-2	CASSFPGQVDYGYTF
TRBV9	TRBJ1-1	CASSAGQITEAFF
TRBV28	TRBJ1-1	CASRSGSTEAFF
TRBV4-3	TRBJ1-6	CASSQDLHAGGSSPLHF
TRBV14	TRBJ1-2	CASSQVGGRSGYGYTF
TRBV7-2	TRBJ1-3	CASSKTPTGGGNTIYF
TRBV7-9	TRBJ2-2	CASSSGLAAGELFF
TRBV4-3	TRBJ1-2	CASSQSQNYGYTF
TRBV10-3	TRBJ2-1	CAISEGARDEQFF
TRBV27	TRBJ2-7	CASSLAEQGYEQYF
TRBV5-4	TRBJ1-2	CASSLELDRAIYGYTF
TRBV2	TRBJ2-3	CASSGGSVGDTQYF
TRBV5-1	TRBJ1-2	CASSQQGNYGYTF
TRBV6-5	TRBJ2-7	CASSPLAGGYEQYF
TRBV7-2	TRBJ1-4	CASSGLGSGNEKLFF
TRBV7-9	TRBJ1-1	CASSLDPGGGAVNTEAFF
TRBV29-1	TRBJ2-5	CSVVGRGETQYF
TRBV28	TRBJ1-5	CASSFGWTGNNQPQHF
TRBV4-1	TRBJ1-1	CASSQESLADRASYWGTEAFF
TRBV4-1	TRBJ2-4	CASSQDLGGLAKNIQYF
TRBV19	TRBJ1-2	CASSIDPGYGYTF
TRBV2	TRBJ1-4	CASSFGTGNEKLFF
TRBV5-4	NA	CASSLVGRYDYEQYF
TRBV5-1	TRBJ1-4	CASSLARGINEKLFF
TRBV7-3	TRBJ2-7	CASSAGPSYEQYF
TRBV7-9	TRBJ1-1	CSSSFASTEAFF
TRBV7-9	TRBJ2-1	CASSQTERLEQFF
TRBV5-1	TRBJ2-2	CASSLRTSGHTGELFF
TRBV6-1	TRBJ1-1	CASSESTSTEAFF
TRBV5-6	TRBJ1-6	CASSRTGASNLHF
TRBV7-5	TRBJ2-5	CARSLARESEETQYF
TRBV30	TRBJ2-3	CAWSVQTSGRDTQYF